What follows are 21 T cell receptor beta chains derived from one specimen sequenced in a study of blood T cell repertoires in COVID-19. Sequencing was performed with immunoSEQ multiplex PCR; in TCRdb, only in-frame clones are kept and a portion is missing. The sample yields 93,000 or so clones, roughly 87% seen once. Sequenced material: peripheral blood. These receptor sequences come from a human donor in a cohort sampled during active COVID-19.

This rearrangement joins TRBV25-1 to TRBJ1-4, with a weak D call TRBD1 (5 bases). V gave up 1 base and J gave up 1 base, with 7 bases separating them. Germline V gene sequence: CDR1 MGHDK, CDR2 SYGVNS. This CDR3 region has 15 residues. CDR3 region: CASSEWGETNEKLFF. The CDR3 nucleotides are TGTGCCAGCAGTGAATGGGGGGAAACTAATGAAAAACTGTTTTTT.

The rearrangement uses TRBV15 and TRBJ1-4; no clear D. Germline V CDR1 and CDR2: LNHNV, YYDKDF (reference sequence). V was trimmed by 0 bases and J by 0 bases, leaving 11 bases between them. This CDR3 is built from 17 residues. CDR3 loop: CATSRDRVRATNEKLFF. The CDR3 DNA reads TGTGCCACCAGCAGAGATCGGGTGAGAGCAACTAATGAAAAACTGTTTTTT.

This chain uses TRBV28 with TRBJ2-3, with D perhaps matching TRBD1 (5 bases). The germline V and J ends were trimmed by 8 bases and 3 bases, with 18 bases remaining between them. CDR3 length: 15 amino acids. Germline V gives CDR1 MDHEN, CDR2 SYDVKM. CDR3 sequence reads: CASQGPGKGTDTQYF. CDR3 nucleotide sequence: TGTGCCAGCCAGGGTCCGGGCAAGGGGACAGATACGCAGTATTTT.

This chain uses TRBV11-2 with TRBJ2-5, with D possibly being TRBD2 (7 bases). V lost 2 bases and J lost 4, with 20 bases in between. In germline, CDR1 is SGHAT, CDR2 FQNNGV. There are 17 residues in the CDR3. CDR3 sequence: CASSLPPPGGGRETQYF. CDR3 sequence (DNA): TGTGCCAGCAGCTTACCCCCCCCGGGCGGGGGCCGAGAGACCCAGTACTTC.

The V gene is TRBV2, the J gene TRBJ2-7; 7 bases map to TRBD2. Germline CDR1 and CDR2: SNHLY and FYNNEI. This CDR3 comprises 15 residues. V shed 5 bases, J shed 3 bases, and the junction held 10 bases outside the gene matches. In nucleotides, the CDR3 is TGTGCCAGCAGTCCCCACTTTGGACTAGTCTACGAGCAGTACTTC. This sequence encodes CASSPHFGLVYEQYF.

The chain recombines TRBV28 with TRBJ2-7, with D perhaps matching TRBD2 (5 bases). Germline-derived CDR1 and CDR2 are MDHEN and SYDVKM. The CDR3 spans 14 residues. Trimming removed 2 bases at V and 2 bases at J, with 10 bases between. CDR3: CASSLVGSTYEQYF. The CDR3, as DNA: TGTGCCAGCAGTTTAGTAGGGAGCACCTACGAGCAGTACTTC.

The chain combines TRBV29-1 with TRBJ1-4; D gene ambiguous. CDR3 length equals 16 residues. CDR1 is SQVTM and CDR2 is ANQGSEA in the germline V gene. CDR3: CSFFGRPIATNEKLFF. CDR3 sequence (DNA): TGCAGTTTTTTTGGCAGGCCAATTGCAACTAATGAAAAACTGTTTTTT.

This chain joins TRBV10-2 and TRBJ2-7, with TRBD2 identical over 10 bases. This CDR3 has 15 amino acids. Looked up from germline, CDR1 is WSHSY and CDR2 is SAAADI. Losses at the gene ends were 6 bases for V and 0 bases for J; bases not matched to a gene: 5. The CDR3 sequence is CASRQLAGLSYEQYF. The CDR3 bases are TGCGCCAGCAGGCAACTAGCGGGGCTCTCCTACGAGCAGTACTTC.

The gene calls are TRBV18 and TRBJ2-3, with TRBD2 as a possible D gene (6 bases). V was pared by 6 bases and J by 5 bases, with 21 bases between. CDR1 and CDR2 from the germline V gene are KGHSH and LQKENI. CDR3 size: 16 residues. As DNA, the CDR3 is TGTGCCAGCTCGCTACTTGCGGGGCGGATCCGAGATACGCAGTATTTT. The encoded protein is CASSLLAGRIRDTQYF.

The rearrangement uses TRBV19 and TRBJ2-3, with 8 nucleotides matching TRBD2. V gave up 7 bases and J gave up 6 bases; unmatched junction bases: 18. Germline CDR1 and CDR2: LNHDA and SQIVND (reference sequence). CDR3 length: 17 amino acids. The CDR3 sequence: CASTGLRAGVEGDTQYF. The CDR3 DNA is TGTGCCAGTACCGGCCTGAGAGCGGGAGTGGAGGGGGATACGCAGTATTTT.

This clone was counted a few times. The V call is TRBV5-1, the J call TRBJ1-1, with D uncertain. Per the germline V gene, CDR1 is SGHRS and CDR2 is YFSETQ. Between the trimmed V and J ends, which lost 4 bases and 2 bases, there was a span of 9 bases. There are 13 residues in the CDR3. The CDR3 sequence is CASSKETNTEAFF. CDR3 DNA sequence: TGCGCCAGCAGCAAAGAAACAAACACTGAAGCTTTCTTT.

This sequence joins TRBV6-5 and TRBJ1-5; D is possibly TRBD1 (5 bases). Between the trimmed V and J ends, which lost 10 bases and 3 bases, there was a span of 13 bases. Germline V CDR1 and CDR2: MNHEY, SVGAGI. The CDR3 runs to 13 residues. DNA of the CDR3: TGTGCCACCGGACATTCTATCAATCAGCCCCAGCATTTT. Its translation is CATGHSINQPQHF.

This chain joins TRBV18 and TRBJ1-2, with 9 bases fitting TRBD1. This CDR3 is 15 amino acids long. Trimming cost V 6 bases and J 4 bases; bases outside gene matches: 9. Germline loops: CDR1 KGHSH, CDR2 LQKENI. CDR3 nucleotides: TGTGCCAGCTCCCCGGGGGACAGGGACCTCTATGGCTACACCTTC. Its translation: CASSPGDRDLYGYTF.

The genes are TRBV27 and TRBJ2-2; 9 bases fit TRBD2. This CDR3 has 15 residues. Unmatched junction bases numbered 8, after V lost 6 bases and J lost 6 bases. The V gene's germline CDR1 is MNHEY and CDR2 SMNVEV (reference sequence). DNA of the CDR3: TGTGCCAGCAGACTAGGTAGCGGGAGAGCCGGGGAGCTGTTTTTT. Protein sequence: CASRLGSGRAGELFF.

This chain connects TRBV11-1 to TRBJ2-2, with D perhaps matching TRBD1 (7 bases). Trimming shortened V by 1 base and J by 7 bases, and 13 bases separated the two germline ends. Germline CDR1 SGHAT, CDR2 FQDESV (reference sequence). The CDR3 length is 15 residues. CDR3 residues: CASSLGQGGIGELFF. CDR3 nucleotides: TGTGCCAGCAGCTTAGGACAGGGAGGTATCGGGGAGCTGTTTTTT. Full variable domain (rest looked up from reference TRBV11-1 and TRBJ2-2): EAEVAQSPRYKITEKSQAVAFWCDPISGHATLYWYRQILGQGPELLVQFQDESVVDDSQLPKDRFSAERLKGVDSTLKIQPAELGDSAMYLCASSLGQGGIGELFFGEGSRLTVL.

Here the CDR3 DNA reads TGTGCCAGCAGTTTAAGGACAGGAGCTGAGACCCAGTACTTC. Its protein product is CASSLRTGAETQYF. This rearrangement joins TRBV27 to TRBJ2-5, with TRBD1 matching over 7 bases. J was trimmed by 5 bases and V by 2 bases; bases with no gene match: 5. Germline lookup yields CDR1 MNHEY and CDR2 SMNVEV (reference sequence). The CDR3 consists of 14 residues.

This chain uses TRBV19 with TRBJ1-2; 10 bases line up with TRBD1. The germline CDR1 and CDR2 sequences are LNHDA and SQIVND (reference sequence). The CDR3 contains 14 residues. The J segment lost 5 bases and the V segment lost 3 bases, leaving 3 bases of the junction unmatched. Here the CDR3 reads CASSIWGQGYGYTF. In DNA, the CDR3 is TGTGCCAGTAGTATTTGGGGACAGGGGTATGGCTACACCTTC.

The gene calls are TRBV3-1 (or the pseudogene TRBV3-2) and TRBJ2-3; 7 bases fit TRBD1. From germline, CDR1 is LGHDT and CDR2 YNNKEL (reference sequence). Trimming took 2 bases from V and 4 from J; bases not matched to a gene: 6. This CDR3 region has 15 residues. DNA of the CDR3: TGTGCCAGCAGCCAACGCACAGGGGCGGCAGATACGCAGTATTTT. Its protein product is CASSQRTGAADTQYF.

This chain's CDR3 is CASSPAPRDREEKLFF. In nucleotides, the CDR3 is TGTGCCAGCTCACCCGCCCCCCGGGACAGGGAAGAAAAACTGTTTTTT. The chain carries TRBV18 and TRBJ1-4; 9 nucleotides agree with TRBD1. Germline trimming cut 3 bases from V and 8 bases from J; bases unmatched to any gene: 10. The CDR3 loop spans 16 amino acids. CDR1 is KGHSH, CDR2 LQKENI, per germline.

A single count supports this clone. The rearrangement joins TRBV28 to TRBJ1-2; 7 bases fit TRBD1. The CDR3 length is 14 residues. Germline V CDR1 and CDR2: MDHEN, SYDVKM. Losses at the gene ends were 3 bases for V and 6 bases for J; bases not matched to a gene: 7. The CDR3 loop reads CASSLRQGGHGYTF. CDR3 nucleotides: TGTGCCAGCAGTTTGAGGCAGGGGGGCCATGGCTACACCTTC.

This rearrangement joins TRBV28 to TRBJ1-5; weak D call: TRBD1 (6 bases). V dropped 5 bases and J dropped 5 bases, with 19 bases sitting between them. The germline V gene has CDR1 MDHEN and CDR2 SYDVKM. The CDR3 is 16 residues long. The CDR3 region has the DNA TGTGCCAGCAGTCAGCAATCGGGGGGCCCCTATCAGCCCCAGCATTTT. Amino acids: CASSQQSGGPYQPQHF.